This T cell receptor beta chain appears in the sequencing data of a study of beta chain features in type 1 diabetes. Regarding the study as a whole: The question of HLA type influencing TCRB rearrangement was one that remained unresolved here. Moderate but significant shortening of TCRB CDR3s was recorded in all four CD4+ subsets from Type 1 diabetes patients.

The whole isolated RNA underwent reverse transcription, so sequencing captured expressed TCRB transcripts. Mean read depth for naive, central memory and regulatory T cell samples was several million reads. Only in-frame clones appear in the TCRdb table, and some are missing; sequencing was by immunoSEQ multiplex PCR. The top ten hold 0.65% of the sample, which has about 160,000 clones, under 9.5% seen once. The CDR3 loop spans 15 amino acids. Comment on this clone: As yet, its antigen is unknown.

The sequence derives from a man aged 18 to 35 in good health. The chain has TRBV21-1 and TRBJ2-1; the table's D call TRBD1 went unverified against the DNA. TRBV21-1 counts as a pseudogene. The specimen sequenced was central memory CD4+ T cells from blood. CDR3 nucleotide sequence: TGTGCCAGCAGCCTCCGGGACACCCGTAACAATGAGCAGTTCTTC. This encodes CASSLRDTRNNEQFF.